The 31 T cell receptor beta chains below were found in one sample sequenced in a study of cytomegalovirus exposure and HLA in healthy donors. Amplification used 60 Vbeta primers and 13 Jbeta primers. Sequencing used immunoSEQ multiplex PCR; TCRdb keeps in-frame clones, though not all of them. The sample contains about 190,000 clones, about 69% of which appear only once. The sample comprised PBMCs. The receptors derive from a man aged 25 to 40 in good health and CMV-seropositive.

This clone has a single count. A junction boundary mismatches the germline segment, possibly from a read error. The V gene is TRBV7-7, the J gene TRBJ2-2, with D maybe TRBD2 (6 bases). CDR3 length equals 14 residues. CDR1 SSHAT and CDR2 FNYEAQ come from the germline V gene (reference sequence). The CDR3 DNA is TGTGCTAGCAGCTTGGGGAACGGGGGCGGGGAGCTGTTTTTT. Its protein is CASSLGNGGGELFF. The full variable domain, rest sourced from reference TRBV7-7 and TRBJ2-2, is GAGVSQSPRYKVTKRGQDVTLRCDPISSHATLYWYQQALGQGPEFLTYFNYEAQPDKSGLPSDRFSAERPEGSISTLTIQRTEQRDSAMYRCASSLGNGGGELFFGEGSRLTVL.

The chain uses TRBV27 and TRBJ2-2; D is undetermined. V was shortened by 6 bases and J by 4 bases, with 12 bases between the two germline ends. The germline V gene encodes CDR1 MNHEY and CDR2 SMNVEV (reference sequence). The CDR3 is 14 amino acids. The CDR3 DNA reads TGTGCCAGCAGCCCAAGTAGAGGCACCGGGGAGCTGTTTTTT. Amino acids: CASSPSRGTGELFF.

This clone was seen once. The chain combines TRBV6-1 with TRBJ2-7; 8 bases agree with TRBD2. The CDR3 has 14 amino acids. Germline CDR1 MNHNS, CDR2 SASEGT. Trimming cost V 5 bases and J 7 bases; bases outside gene matches: 10. The CDR3 DNA reads TGTGCCAGCAGTCAACGGGGGGGGCCGGGGGAGCAGTACTTC. It yields the protein CASSQRGGPGEQYF.

This clone has just a few counts. The V gene is TRBV6-5, the J gene TRBJ1-2, with no clear D. The germline V and J ends were trimmed by 0 bases and 4 bases, with 12 bases remaining between them. The CDR3 loop spans 15 amino acids. Germline CDR1 MNHEY, CDR2 SVGAGI. CDR3 nucleotides: TGTGCCAGCAGTTACTCGTGGCAGAGCGCCTATGGCTACACCTTC. Translation: CASSYSWQSAYGYTF.

The chain joins TRBV5-5 to TRBJ2-7; D uncertain. The CDR3 spans 14 residues. The V end lost 6 bases, the J end lost 0 bases, and 13 bases lay between the germline ends. Germline values: CDR1 SGHKS, CDR2 YYEKEE (reference sequence). In DNA, the CDR3 is TGTGCCAGCAACGAACTGAGAAGCTCCTACGAGCAGTACTTC. It is translated as CASNELRSSYEQYF. Full variable domain (missing parts from reference TRBV5-5 and TRBJ2-7): DAGVTQSPTHLIKTRGQQVTLRCSPISGHKSVSWYQQVLGQGPQFIFQYYEKEERGRGNFPDRFSARQFPNYSSELNVNALLLGDSALYLCASNELRSSYEQYFGPGTRLTVT.

This clone was seen a single time. The chain is built from TRBV5-1 and TRBJ2-1; TRBD1 agrees at 9 bases. The CDR3 has 13 residues. CDR1 is SGHRS, CDR2 YFSETQ, per germline. J gave up 7 bases and V 4 bases, and 3 bases lay outside the gene matches. The CDR3 spells CASSRDRANEQFF. The CDR3 region has the DNA TGCGCCAGCAGCCGGGACAGGGCGAATGAGCAGTTCTTC.

V is TRBV6-4 and J is TRBJ2-6; 11 bases match TRBD1. This CDR3 is 20 amino acids long. V shed 2 bases, J shed 0 bases, and the junction held 9 bases outside the gene matches. Germline lookup yields CDR1 MRHNA and CDR2 SNTAGT. The CDR3 region has the DNA TGTGCCAGCAGTGACCCACGGGACAGGGGGGATCCCTCTGGGGCCAACGTCCTGACTTTC. It specifies CASSDPRDRGDPSGANVLTF.

DNA for the CDR3: TGTGCCAGCAGCTCTTCAGGGGGCGCTGATTCCTACGAGCAGTACTTC. Protein product: CASSSSGGADSYEQYF. The chain links TRBV5-4 to TRBJ2-7; TRBD1 aligns across 8 bases. CDR3 length: 16 amino acids. CDR1 and CDR2 from the germline V gene are SGHNT and YYREEE (reference sequence). After removal of 3 bases from V and 1 base from J, the junction contained 9 bases not matched to a gene.

In regard to this clone: Mismatch with germline at one junction end may stem from a read error. This rearrangement joins TRBV2 to TRBJ2-7, with 9 positions matching TRBD2. Germline CDR1 reads SNHLY; CDR2 reads FYNNEI. The CDR3 totals 16 residues. As DNA, the CDR3 is TGTGCCAGCAGTGAAGTACCGCTTAGCGGGAGTCGTAATACCCCCTTC. Protein product: CASSEVPLSGSRNTPF. Based on the CDR3 plus reference TRBV2 and TRBJ2-7, the full variable domain is EPEVTQTPSHQVTQMGQEVILRCVPISNHLYFYWYRQILGQKVEFLVSFYNNEISEKSEIFDDQFSVERPDGSNFTLKIRSTKLEDSAMYFCASSEVPLSGSRNTPFGPGTRLTVT.

The chain couples TRBV10-3 to TRBJ1-6; 7 bases agree with TRBD1. Per germline, CDR1 ENHRY and CDR2 SYGVKD. This CDR3 contains 16 residues. The junction had 6 bases not matched to a gene; V was cut back by 0 bases and J by 7 bases. CDR3 bases: TGTGCCATCAGTGAGTCCGGGACAGAAAACAATTCACCCCTCCACTTT. Translating gives CAISESGTENNSPLHF.

With regard to this clone: One end of the junction varies from germline; a read error may be responsible. The J gene is TRBJ1-2, the V gene TRBV5-4; D is perhaps TRBD1 (6 bases). Looked up from germline, CDR1 is SGHNT and CDR2 is YYREEE (reference sequence). The length of the CDR3 is 12 residues. In nucleotides, the CDR3 is TGTGCCAGCAGCTTGTCAGGGGCAGCGTACATTTTC. Encoded protein: CASSLSGAAYIF.

DNA of the CDR3: TGTGCCAGCAGCTTTACAGGGACCGGGGAGCTGTTTTTT. It yields the protein CASSFTGTGELFF. The chain couples TRBV7-2 to TRBJ2-2; TRBD1 is a possible D gene (6 bases). Between the trimmed V and J ends, which lost 3 bases and 5 bases, there was a span of 7 bases. Germline V gene data show CDR1 as SGHTA and CDR2 as FQGNSA. The CDR3 runs 13 residues.

The V and J genes are TRBV6-5 and TRBJ2-1; 7 nucleotides align to TRBD1. CDR3 size: 11 residues. CDR1 and CDR2 from the germline V gene are MNHEY and SVGAGI. V gave up 5 bases and J gave up 10 bases; unmatched junction bases: 2. The CDR3 DNA follows: TGTGCCAGCAGTAGACAGGGAGAGCAGTTCTTC. It yields the protein CASSRQGEQFF.

This chain uses TRBV12-5 with TRBJ2-5; D is possibly TRBD1 (5 bases). The J call may not be correct, given that the DNA end is closer to TRBJ2-7. This CDR3 spans 16 amino acids. The germline V gene encodes CDR1 LGHNT and CDR2 FRNRAP. The CDR3 nucleotides are TGTGCTAGTGGTTTGGTACTTGACAGAAAGGAATCCGAGCAGTACTTC. Translated, it gives CASGLVLDRKESEQYF.

This clone was observed a single time. The rearrangement joins TRBV7-3 to TRBJ2-4, with TRBD2 matching 8 bases. Germline loops: CDR1 SGHTA, CDR2 FQGTGA. The V and J ends lost 4 bases and 0 bases, in that order; junction bases with no gene match: 11. This CDR3 is 18 amino acids long. The CDR3 region is CASSSTFPGREAKNIQYF. The CDR3 region has the DNA TGTGCCAGCAGCTCGACCTTCCCCGGGAGGGAAGCCAAAAACATTCAGTACTTC.

DNA for the CDR3: TGTGCCAGCAGCCAGCCCCGGGCAGATACGCAGTATTTT. Encoded protein: CASSQPRADTQYF. The J gene is TRBJ2-3, the V gene TRBV5-4; no reliable D call. Germline CDR1 SGHNT, CDR2 YYREEE (reference sequence). V was cut by 4 bases and J by 4 bases, with 10 bases left in between. The CDR3 extends over 13 amino acids.

In the case of this clone: Other DNA sequences within the sample encode an identical CDR3. This sequence joins TRBV18 and TRBJ2-2; D not resolved. Trimming cost V 2 bases and J 2 bases, with 6 bases left between them. Germline assignment: CDR1 KGHSH and CDR2 LQKENI. This CDR3 has 14 amino acids. The CDR3 reads CASSPDTNTGELFF. The CDR3 DNA sequence: TGTGCCAGCTCACCAGACACCAACACCGGGGAGCTGTTTTTT.

The J gene is TRBJ2-3, the V gene TRBV28; the match to TRBD2 covers 15 bases. The CDR3 spans 21 residues. V shed 3 bases and J 1 base; nucleotides not matched to a gene: 14. In germline, CDR1 is MDHEN, CDR2 SYDVKM. CDR3 DNA sequence: TGTGCCAGCAGTTTCGGGACTAGCGGGAGGATCACACACCTCCGCACAGATACGCAGTATTTT. Translating gives CASSFGTSGRITHLRTDTQYF. Using reference TRBV28 and TRBJ2-3 for the parts outside the CDR3, the full variable domain is DVKVTQSSRYLVKRTGEKVFLECVQDMDHENMFWYRQDPGLGLRLIYFSYDVKMKEKGDIPEGYSVSREKKERFSLILESASTNQTSMYLCASSFGTSGRITHLRTDTQYFGPGTRLTVL.

This clone was observed once. In nucleotides, the CDR3 is TGTGCCAGCAGCGTCGACAGGGTCTACAATGAGCAGTTCTTC. Translation gives CASSVDRVYNEQFF. V gene TRBV7-9 combines with J gene TRBJ2-1, with 7 bases that match TRBD1. This CDR3 region has 14 residues. The germline CDR1 and CDR2 sequences are SEHNR and FQNEAQ (reference sequence). Germline trimming cut 5 bases from V and 3 bases from J; bases unmatched to any gene: 4. Looking up the rest from reference TRBV7-9 and TRBJ2-1 gives the full variable domain: DTGVSQNPRHKITKRGQNVTFRCDPISEHNRLYWYRQTLGQGPEFLTYFQNEAQLEKSRLLSDRFSAERPKGSFSTLEIQRTEQGDSAMYLCASSVDRVYNEQFFGPGTRLTVL.

The chain recombines TRBV5-1 with TRBJ2-7, with D perhaps matching TRBD1 (5 bases). The CDR3 consists of 14 residues. V gave up 0 bases and J gave up 3 bases, with 10 bases separating them. Germline CDR1 and CDR2: SGHRS and YFSETQ. The CDR3 loop is CASSLGLGLYEQYF. In nucleotides, the CDR3 is TGCGCCAGCAGCTTGGGTCTGGGGCTCTACGAGCAGTACTTC.

The J gene is TRBJ1-1, the V gene TRBV7-2, with D unclear. Germline assignment: CDR1 SGHTA and CDR2 FQGNSA. This CDR3 contains 15 residues. V was pared by 0 bases and J by 4 bases, with 12 bases between. The CDR3 here is CASSLARVGGTEAFF. The CDR3 coding sequence is TGTGCCAGCAGCTTAGCGCGGGTAGGCGGCACTGAAGCTTTCTTT.

The chain is built from TRBV6-5 and TRBJ2-7; 14 bases line up with TRBD2. Trimming cost V 2 bases and J 4 bases; bases outside gene matches: 4. CDR3 length: 16 amino acids. CDR1 is MNHEY, CDR2 SVGAGI, per germline. This CDR3 reads CASSYAGTSGGYEQYF. The CDR3 DNA follows: TGTGCCAGCAGTTACGCCGGGACTAGCGGGGGTTACGAGCAGTACTTC.

This rearrangement joins TRBV5-4 to TRBJ2-7; weak D call: TRBD1 (6 bases). The V gene's germline CDR1 is SGHNT and CDR2 YYREEE (reference sequence). V was trimmed by 4 bases and J by 4 bases, leaving 15 bases between them. The CDR3 consists of 14 residues. CDR3: CASSHTGMGYEQYF. In nucleotides, the CDR3 is TGTGCCAGCAGCCATACAGGGATGGGTTACGAGCAGTACTTC.

V and J are TRBV7-2 and TRBJ2-2, with a weak D call TRBD1 (5 bases). The CDR3 contains 14 residues. V lost 6 bases to trimming and J lost 6 bases, with 14 bases between them. Per the germline V gene, CDR1 is SGHTA and CDR2 is FQGNSA. The CDR3 spells CASRASGIAGELFF. As DNA, the CDR3 is TGTGCCAGCAGAGCCTCAGGGATAGCCGGGGAGCTGTTTTTT.

V and J are TRBV7-8 and TRBJ2-5; D is uncertain. Trimming took 4 bases from V and 1 from J, leaving 7 bases between them. This CDR3 region has 13 residues. From germline, CDR1 is SGHVS and CDR2 FQNEAQ. As DNA, the CDR3 is TGTGCCAGCAGCTCGATAGTCCAAGAGACCCAGTACTTC. It yields the protein CASSSIVQETQYF.

The CDR3 bases are TGTGCCAGCAGACGACCGGGCAGGGGGTATGGCTACACCTTC. Amino acid sequence: CASRRPGRGYGYTF. V usage is TRBV6-1 and J usage is TRBJ1-2, with 7 positions matching TRBD1. CDR3 length equals 14 residues. Germline CDR1 MNHNS, CDR2 SASEGT. Trimming at V came to 6 bases and at J to 5 bases, leaving 9 bases not matched to a gene.

This clone was picked up one time. CDR3 in amino acids: CASSLGGDEAFF. The DNA for the CDR3 is TGTGCCAGCAGCTTAGGGGGAGATGAAGCTTTCTTT. The rearrangement joins TRBV11-2 to TRBJ1-1; no clear D gene. Germline lookup yields CDR1 SGHAT and CDR2 FQNNGV. V was shortened by 1 base and J by 7 bases, with 7 bases between the two germline ends. The CDR3 is 12 residues long.

This clone was seen only once. V usage is TRBV29-1 and J usage is TRBJ1-3; 8 nucleotides line up with TRBD1. The germline CDR1 and CDR2 sequences are SQVTM and ANQGSEA. The CDR3 is 15 amino acids. J gave up 4 bases and V 6 bases, and 11 bases lay outside the gene matches. The CDR3 bases are TGCAGCGTCGCGGACAGGGCCCATGGGGGAAACACCATATATTTT. Protein product: CSVADRAHGGNTIYF. The full variable domain, in which reference TRBV29-1 and TRBJ1-3 provide the parts outside the CDR3, is SAVISQKPSRDICQRGTSLTIQCQVDSQVTMMFWYRQQPGQSLTLIATANQGSEATYESGFVIDKFPISRPNLTFSTLTVSNMSPEDSSIYLCSVADRAHGGNTIYFGEGSWLTVV.

The chain's CDR3 is CASSSRTSGGYEQYF. CDR3 nucleotide sequence: TGTGCCAGCAGCTCTCGGACTAGCGGAGGCTACGAGCAGTACTTC. The rearrangement joins TRBV5-4 to TRBJ2-7; 10 nucleotides line up with TRBD2. The V gene's germline CDR1 is SGHNT and CDR2 YYREEE (reference sequence). CDR3 length equals 15 residues. V was pared by 3 bases and J by 3 bases, with 6 bases of the junction left unmatched.

The chain has TRBV19 and TRBJ2-1; no reliable D call. Germline-derived CDR1 and CDR2 are LNHDA and SQIVND (reference sequence). The CDR3 is 13 amino acids. V dropped 5 bases and J dropped 4 bases, with 9 bases sitting between them. The CDR3 DNA reads TGTGCCAGTAGTCTTTCAGATTACAATGAGCAGTTCTTC. It codes for CASSLSDYNEQFF. Looking up the rest from reference TRBV19 and TRBJ2-1 gives the full variable domain: DGGITQSPKYLFRKEGQNVTLSCEQNLNHDAMYWYRQDPGQGLRLIYYSQIVNDFQKGDIAEGYSVSREKKESFPLTVTSAQKNPTAFYLCASSLSDYNEQFFGPGTRLTVL.

As regards this clone: The junction does not match germline at one end; this may be a read error. CDR3 sequence: CSSSSSGSFDEQYF. CDR3 sequence (DNA): TGTTCCAGCAGCTCGAGCGGGAGTTTCGACGAGCAGTACTTC. This chain connects TRBV7-9 to TRBJ2-7, with 8 bases matching TRBD2. Looked up from germline, CDR1 is SEHNR and CDR2 is FQNEAQ (reference sequence). This CDR3 spans 14 amino acids.